A single sample is the source of the 32 T cell receptor beta chains below, sequenced in a study of B cell selection in AIRE deficiency (dated 2019 in TCRdb). The library was obtained by the immunoSEQ multiplex PCR assay. TCRdb carries this immuneACCESS record with in-frame sequences only. Its versions omit some clonotypes, under half of them owing to an unresolved V gene in the studies checked, with the rest unexplained. The sample table contains under 30,000 clones; only one count was recorded for roughly 97% of them. Around 0.22% of the sample is taken by the ten largest. Conventional CD4 T cells were sorted as cells that were CD4+CD127+. Sequenced: CD4+CD127+ conventional T cells sorted from PBMCs. The receptors here all came from a human donor in good health.

V is TRBV28 and J is TRBJ1-3, with D tentatively TRBD1 (5 bases). This CDR3 comprises 15 residues. The germline V gene has CDR1 MDHEN and CDR2 SYDVKM. V was cut by 6 bases and J by 0 bases, with 12 bases left in between. This CDR3 is CASSLRGVSGNTIYF. CDR3 sequence (DNA): TGTGCCAGCAGCCTAAGGGGAGTCTCTGGAAACACCATATATTTT.

This chain links TRBV7-3 with TRBJ2-5; TRBD1 aligns across 8 bases. This CDR3 contains 13 residues. Germline-derived CDR1 and CDR2 are SGHTA and FQGTGA. J lost 4 bases, V lost 5 bases, and 3 bases had no gene match. The CDR3 DNA sequence: TGTGCCAGCAGCACCGGACAGGGAGAGACCCAGTACTTC. Protein: CASSTGQGETQYF.

The CDR3 here is CASRTPSGVQTQYF. The CDR3 DNA sequence: TGTGCCAGCAGAACACCTAGTGGGGTACAGACCCAGTACTTC. The V gene is TRBV28, the J gene TRBJ2-5, with D uncertain. Germline V gene sequence: CDR1 MDHEN, CDR2 SYDVKM. Trimming removed 6 bases at V and 6 bases at J, with 17 bases between. The CDR3 spans 14 residues. The entire variable domain, with the rest obtained from reference TRBV28 and TRBJ2-5, is as follows: DVKVTQSSRYLVKRTGEKVFLECVQDMDHENMFWYRQDPGLGLRLIYFSYDVKMKEKGDIPEGYSVSREKKERFSLILESASTNQTSMYLCASRTPSGVQTQYFGPGTRLLVL.

The chain carries TRBV18 and TRBJ2-3; TRBD2 matches 7 bases. Germline V gene sequence: CDR1 KGHSH, CDR2 LQKENI. The CDR3 covers 14 residues. V gave up 3 bases and J gave up 1 base; unmatched junction bases: 1. The CDR3: CASSPLAGTDTQYF. CDR3 nucleotide sequence: TGTGCCAGCTCACCCCTAGCGGGCACAGATACGCAGTATTTT.

J is TRBJ1-5 and V is TRBV5-1, with D possibly TRBD1 on 5 matching bases. Germline lookup yields CDR1 SGHRS and CDR2 YFSETQ. V was clipped by 0 bases and J by 0 bases, with 10 bases between them. The CDR3 loop spans 16 amino acids. The DNA of the CDR3 is TGCGCCAGCAGCTTGGCCCCGGGACCTAGCAATCAGCCCCAGCATTTT. This sequence encodes CASSLAPGPSNQPQHF.

The chain has TRBV7-2 and TRBJ2-7; D gene unclear. Germline V gene lookup returns CDR1 SGHTA and CDR2 FQGNSA. This CDR3 has 12 amino acids. Trimming removed 2 bases at V and 6 bases at J, with 8 bases between. CDR3 sequence (DNA): TGTGCCAGCAGCTTATGGTTTTCCGAGCAGTACTTC. Amino acid sequence: CASSLWFSEQYF.

V usage is TRBV19 and J usage is TRBJ1-5; D is ambiguous. Trimming took 4 bases from V and 3 from J, leaving 7 bases between them. This CDR3 comprises 13 residues. Germline V lookup: CDR1 LNHDA, CDR2 SQIVND (reference sequence). The CDR3 nucleotides read TGTGCCAGTAGTAGGAGCTCCAATCAGCCCCAGCATTTT. Its protein is CASSRSSNQPQHF.

The chain has TRBV19 and TRBJ1-1, with a tentative D call TRBD1 (6 bases). Germline V CDR1 and CDR2: LNHDA, SQIVND (reference sequence). Trimming took off 6 bases at V and 2 bases at J, with 13 bases between the two ends. The CDR3 contains 14 residues. The CDR3 sequence is CASSPGTLNTEAFF. In DNA, the CDR3 is TGTGCCAGTAGCCCCGGGACACTTAACACTGAAGCTTTCTTT.

This clone was seen once. The chain carries TRBV6-5 and TRBJ1-1, with a tentative D call TRBD1 (6 bases). Trimming pared 4 bases from V and 8 bases from J, leaving 11 bases between. Per the germline V gene, CDR1 is MNHEY and CDR2 is SVGAGI. This CDR3 comprises 12 residues. Written as DNA, the CDR3 is TGTGCCAGCAGTTCAGGGGATTTCGAAGCTTTCTTT. The encoded protein is CASSSGDFEAFF.

This sequence joins TRBV27 and TRBJ1-2; D is undetermined. Germline CDR1 and CDR2: MNHEY and SMNVEV (reference sequence). The CDR3 extends over 13 amino acids. V lost 2 bases and J 0 bases, leaving 4 bases between the germline ends. The CDR3 is CASSLVANYGYTF. The CDR3 coding sequence is TGTGCCAGCAGTTTAGTGGCTAACTATGGCTACACCTTC.

The V and J genes are TRBV5-4 and TRBJ2-5; D unclear. The CDR3 length is 11 residues. V lost 2 bases to trimming and J lost 4 bases, with 3 bases between them. Germline V CDR1 and CDR2: SGHNT, YYREEE (reference sequence). This CDR3 reads CASSFGETQYF. The CDR3 bases are TGTGCCAGCAGCTTTGGAGAGACCCAGTACTTC.

This chain links TRBV28 with TRBJ1-1; 9 positions match TRBD1. This CDR3 has 15 amino acids. Per germline, CDR1 MDHEN and CDR2 SYDVKM. V was clipped by 6 bases and J by 3 bases; unmatched bases: 8. The CDR3 loop is CASRHSGQGYTEAFF. CDR3 DNA sequence: TGTGCCAGCAGACACTCGGGACAGGGTTACACTGAAGCTTTCTTT.

This chain joins TRBV10-3 and TRBJ2-3; D possibly corresponds to TRBD2 (7 bases). Trimming removed 9 bases at V and 5 bases at J, with 12 bases between. CDR1 and CDR2 (germline): ENHRY, SYGVKD. This CDR3 region has 12 residues. CDR3 coding DNA: TGTGCCATAGAGGGGGAGGGAGATACGCAGTATTTT. Translation gives CAIEGEGDTQYF.

V is TRBV19 and J is TRBJ1-1, with D possibly TRBD1 on 6 matching bases. The germline V gene encodes CDR1 LNHDA and CDR2 SQIVND (reference sequence). The CDR3 is 13 residues long. V was pared by 6 bases and J by 4 bases, with 12 bases between. The CDR3 region is CASRDRPITEAFF. CDR3 sequence (DNA): TGTGCCAGTAGAGACAGGCCCATCACTGAAGCTTTCTTT.

In regard to this clone: The junction does not match germline at one end; this may be a read error. This rearrangement joins TRBV5-6 to TRBJ2-4; D is possibly TRBD2 (5 bases). This CDR3 has 13 amino acids. Germline assignment: CDR1 SGHDT and CDR2 YYEEEE. The CDR3 protein is CASSPGIRERDDF. The CDR3 region has the DNA TGTGCCAGCAGCCCGGGGATAAGAGAGAGGGATGACTTC.

V and J are TRBV5-1 and TRBJ2-3, with D uncertain. The CDR3 spans 15 residues. Deletions cut 2 bases from V and 0 bases from J, with 10 bases between. CDR1 and CDR2 (germline): SGHRS, YFSETQ. As DNA, the CDR3 is TGCGCCAGCAGCTTCGGGCAGGCCAGCACAGATACGCAGTATTTT. This sequence encodes CASSFGQASTDTQYF.

The chain couples TRBV4-3 to TRBJ1-2; 9 nucleotides match TRBD1. CDR3 length: 15 residues. The trim removed 4 bases at V and 7 bases at J, leaving 10 bases unmatched. From germline, CDR1 is LGHNA and CDR2 YSLEER. For the CDR3, the DNA is TGCGCCAGCAGCCTTGGAGGACAGGGGACCCTTGGCTACACCTTC. This sequence encodes CASSLGGQGTLGYTF.

V usage is TRBV19 and J usage is TRBJ2-7; 12 bases align to TRBD1. The germline gives CDR1 LNHDA, CDR2 SQIVND (reference sequence). CDR3 size: 13 residues. V lost 6 bases and J lost 5; bases outside the gene matches: 2. CDR3 DNA sequence: TGTGCCAGTAGGGGACAGGGGGCCAACGAGCAGTACTTC. Its translation: CASRGQGANEQYF.

The chain combines TRBV2 with TRBJ2-2; 7 bases are shared with TRBD2. V shed 8 bases and J 4 bases; nucleotides not matched to a gene: 7. This CDR3 is 14 amino acids long. Per germline, CDR1 SNHLY and CDR2 FYNNEI. CDR3 in DNA: TGTGCCAGCGGACTAGTAGGCGGCACCGGGGAGCTGTTTTTT. Translated: CASGLVGGTGELFF.

V and J are TRBV5-6 and TRBJ2-1; D is undetermined. Germline-derived CDR1 and CDR2 are SGHDT and YYEEEE. The germline V and J ends were trimmed by 3 bases and 7 bases, with 11 bases remaining between them. The CDR3 length is 13 residues. In nucleotides, the CDR3 is TGTGCCAGCAGCTCGGATTTTTCGAATGAGCAGTTCTTC. Encoded protein: CASSSDFSNEQFF.

This sequence joins TRBV19 and TRBJ1-1; D possibly corresponds to TRBD1 (5 bases). The CDR3 spans 12 residues. Germline CDR1 is LNHDA and CDR2 is SQIVND (reference sequence). Trimming left V 5 bases short and J 10 bases short, with 14 bases between. This CDR3 reads CASSARDLGAFF. The CDR3 DNA is TGTGCCAGTAGTGCTCGGGACCTCGGAGCTTTCTTT.

This sequence joins TRBV9 and TRBJ1-1; D is ambiguous. V was pared by 4 bases and J by 5 bases, with 9 bases between. Germline V lookup: CDR1 SGDLS, CDR2 YYNGEE. The CDR3 spans 12 residues. CDR3 sequence: CASSQGGTEAFF. CDR3 coding DNA: TGTGCCAGCAGCCAAGGTGGAACTGAAGCTTTCTTT.

The chain employs TRBV5-4 and TRBJ2-6, with TRBD1 matching over 9 bases. This CDR3 has 20 residues. The trim removed 5 bases at V and 0 bases at J, leaving 15 bases unmatched. Per the germline V gene, CDR1 is SGHNT and CDR2 is YYREEE (reference sequence). CDR3 coding DNA: TGTGCCAGCAGGCCAGGTATTCGGGGACAGGGCAACTCTGGGGCCAACGTCCTGACTTTC. This sequence encodes CASRPGIRGQGNSGANVLTF.

This sequence joins TRBV6-1 and TRBJ1-2; TRBD1 aligns across 8 bases. The CDR3 has 14 amino acids. Germline V gene data show CDR1 as MNHNS and CDR2 as SASEGT. Trimming took 5 bases from V and 4 from J; bases not matched to a gene: 6. CDR3 amino acids: CASSPGQGSYGYTF. The CDR3 nucleotides are TGTGCCAGCAGTCCAGGACAGGGCAGCTATGGCTACACCTTC.

This clone came up once. J is TRBJ2-1 and V is TRBV5-1; weak D call: TRBD2 (6 bases). This CDR3 contains 14 residues. The germline V gene encodes CDR1 SGHRS and CDR2 YFSETQ. V lost 4 bases and J lost 6, with 14 bases in between. In nucleotides, the CDR3 is TGCGCCAGCAGCCCGGGACTTCCCTCCAATGAGCAGTTCTTC. Protein sequence: CASSPGLPSNEQFF.

The chain is built from TRBV6-5 and TRBJ1-2; a possible D gene is TRBD1 (5 bases). V was shortened by 0 bases and J by 1 base, with 9 bases between the two germline ends. The CDR3 runs 15 residues. CDR1 and CDR2 (germline): MNHEY, SVGAGI. The CDR3 protein is CASSYSGLGNYGYTF. The CDR3 bases are TGTGCCAGCAGTTACTCGGGACTGGGTAACTATGGCTACACCTTC.

This clone was recorded only once. The J gene is TRBJ1-4, the V gene TRBV7-2; possibly TRBD1 for D (5 bases). Germline V gives CDR1 SGHTA, CDR2 FQGNSA. The V and J ends lost 0 bases and 6 bases respectively, with 8 bases between them. The CDR3 runs to 14 residues. CDR3 residues: CASSLAQGDEKLFF. The CDR3 region has the DNA TGTGCCAGCAGCTTAGCGCAGGGAGATGAAAAACTGTTTTTT.

The V call is TRBV28, the J call TRBJ1-4, with TRBD1 matching 8 bases. The CDR3 runs to 16 residues. The germline V gene encodes CDR1 MDHEN and CDR2 SYDVKM. V was clipped by 5 bases and J by 7 bases; unmatched bases: 12. The CDR3 reads CASSAVGTGRPEKLFF. In nucleotides, the CDR3 is TGTGCCAGCAGTGCGGTCGGGACAGGCCGCCCTGAAAAACTGTTTTTT.

This clone was found once. The DNA of the CDR3 is TGTGCCAGCAGCTTAGGACCCGGGACAGGGGCCAATCAGCCCCAGCATTTT. Protein product: CASSLGPGTGANQPQHF. This chain joins TRBV11-2 and TRBJ1-5; 10 nucleotides agree with TRBD1. The CDR3 has 17 residues. CDR1 and CDR2 from the germline V gene are SGHAT and FQNNGV. J lost 3 bases, V lost 1 base, and 6 bases had no gene match.

The chain uses TRBV5-4 and TRBJ2-5, with 7 bases matching TRBD2. The V segment lost 1 base and the J segment 5 bases; nucleotides outside the gene matches: 5. This CDR3 has 14 residues. From germline, CDR1 is SGHNT and CDR2 YYREEE (reference sequence). This chain's CDR3 is CASSLLRESETQYF. In DNA form, the CDR3 reads TGTGCCAGCAGCTTGTTGCGGGAGTCGGAGACCCAGTACTTC.

CDR3 bases: TGTGCCAGCAGCTTAATGGGGGGAAGCTCCTACAATGAGCAGTTCTTC. This codes for CASSLMGGSSYNEQFF. J is TRBJ2-1 and V is TRBV7-3; maybe TRBD2 (6 bases). This CDR3 is built from 16 residues. Germline V CDR1 and CDR2: SGHTA, FQGTGA. V lost 1 base and J 0 bases, leaving 10 bases between the germline ends.

The rearrangement uses TRBV27 and TRBJ2-6, with 7 bases identical to TRBD1. The CDR3 runs to 17 residues. Germline lookup yields CDR1 MNHEY and CDR2 SMNVEV (reference sequence). Trimming took 6 bases from V and 1 from J; bases not matched to a gene: 9. The CDR3 protein is CASSLRDSRSGANVLTF. DNA of the CDR3: TGTGCCAGCAGCCTCCGGGACAGCCGTTCTGGGGCCAACGTCCTGACTTTC.